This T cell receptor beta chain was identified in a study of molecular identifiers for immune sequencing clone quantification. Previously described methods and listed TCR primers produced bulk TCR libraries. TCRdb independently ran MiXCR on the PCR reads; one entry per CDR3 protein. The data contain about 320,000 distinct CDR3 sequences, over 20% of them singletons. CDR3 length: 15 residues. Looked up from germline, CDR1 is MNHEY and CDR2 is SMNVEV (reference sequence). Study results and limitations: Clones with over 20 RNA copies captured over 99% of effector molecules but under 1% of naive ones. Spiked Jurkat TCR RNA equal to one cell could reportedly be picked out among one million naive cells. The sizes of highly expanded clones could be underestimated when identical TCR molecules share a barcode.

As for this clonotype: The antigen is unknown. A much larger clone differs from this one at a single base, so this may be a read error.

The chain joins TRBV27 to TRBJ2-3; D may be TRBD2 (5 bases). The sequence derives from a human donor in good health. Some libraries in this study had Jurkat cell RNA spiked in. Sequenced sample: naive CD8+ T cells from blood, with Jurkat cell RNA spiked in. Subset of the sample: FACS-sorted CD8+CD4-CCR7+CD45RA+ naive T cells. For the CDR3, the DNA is TGTGCCAGCAGTTTAAGTGTAGGGAGCACAAATACGCAGTATTTT. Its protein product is CASSLSVGSTNTQYF.